This T cell receptor (beta chain) was documented in a study of monozygotic twins with inflammatory bowel disease. TCRdb re-called the 5' RACE reads; every CDR3 protein appears as one record, without DNA. The sample's table shows around 200,000 distinct CDR3 sequences. Germline lookup yields CDR1 MGHDK and CDR2 SYGVNS. The CDR3 loop spans 17 amino acids. The sequence came from a human donor with ulcerative colitis or Crohn's disease, or a healthy co-twin of an affected twin (not recorded which). Sequencing was carried out using blood. V is TRBV25-1 and J is TRBJ2-3; checking the TCRdb D call of TRBD1 is not possible without DNA. CDR3 protein: CASSEFGTGGGADTQYF.